This TCR beta chain was recovered during a study of neurological immune-mediated disorders. Findings and limits, study-wide: None of the CDR3 amino acid sequences of expanded clones were shared across subjects, and this suggested private repertoires in all groups.

Synthesis of cDNA was carried out by template-switch 5'RACE. The reaction used 10-nucleotide random UMIs. TCRdb analysed the 5' RACE reads with MiXCR anew, one entry per CDR3 protein. Among about 77,000 distinct CDR3 sequences listed, roughly 9.9% were seen once. Trimming cost V 5 bases and J 1 base, with 15 bases left between them. CDR1 is MNHEY, CDR2 SVGAGI, per germline. There are 16 residues in the CDR3. Volunteers from a blood bank in Maryland, USA, constituted the healthy controls. In this sample, this clonotype turned up many times. Its antigen is not identified. This chain uses TRBV6-5 with TRBJ1-5; D might be TRBD1 (6 bases). This TCR came from a man in his forties or fifties in good health. Sequences were obtained from PBMCs. The CDR3, as DNA: TGTGCCAGCAGTGACCCCAGGAGGGGGAGCAATCAGCCCCAGCATTTT. It yields the protein CASSDPRRGSNQPQHF.